These 14 T cell receptor beta chains originate from one sample sequenced in a study of blood T cell repertoires in COVID-19 (dated by TCRdb to about 2020). Libraries came from the immunoSEQ multiplex PCR assay. Here the immuneACCESS table is served through TCRdb, limited to in-frame sequences with V and J called. Missing clones are a known gap in these copies; in checked studies unresolved V genes cover under half, and the rest lacks a known reason. This sample has over 200,000 clones in its table, and more than 75% of those were observed once. The ten biggest clones cover roughly 16% of the sample. The sample comprised PBMCs or T cells enriched from blood (not recorded which). These receptors all come from a young man who had recovered from COVID-19.

The chain links TRBV6-4 to TRBJ2-3, with 8 bases identical to TRBD2. The germline V gene encodes CDR1 MRHNA and CDR2 SNTAGT. Unmatched junction bases numbered 5, after V lost 3 bases and J lost 0 bases. This CDR3 has 16 residues. Here the CDR3 DNA reads TGTGCCAGCAGTGAAAATGGCGGGGGGAGCACAGATACGCAGTATTTT. This translates into CASSENGGGSTDTQYF.

This chain uses TRBV28 with TRBJ1-5; no firm D call. Germline loops: CDR1 MDHEN, CDR2 SYDVKM. With 2 bases removed from V and 9 bases from J, the gap between germline ends came to 17 bases. This CDR3 region has 15 residues. CDR3 coding DNA: TGTGCCAGCAGTTTAGGCGGCACCGGTCGTTGGCCCCAGCATTTT. This translates into CASSLGGTGRWPQHF.

The chain combines TRBV3-1 (or the pseudogene TRBV3-2) with TRBJ2-1, with a tentative D call TRBD2 (5 bases). Trimming removed 1 base at V and 0 bases at J, with 13 bases between. This CDR3 has 17 residues. The germline V gene encodes CDR1 LGHDT and CDR2 YNNKEL (reference sequence). The CDR3 nucleotides are TGTGCCAGCAGCCAAGCCATTAGCGTAAGCTCCTACAATGAGCAGTTCTTC. This sequence encodes CASSQAISVSSYNEQFF.

A few counts support this clone. The chain links TRBV20-1 to TRBJ1-3, with no clear D. CDR1 and CDR2 (germline): DFQATT, SNEGSKA (reference sequence). Trimming stripped 3 bases from V and 0 bases from J, with 9 bases between. The CDR3 is 14 residues long. The CDR3 protein is CSASPVSSGNTIYF. The CDR3 bases are TGCAGTGCTAGTCCAGTAAGCTCTGGAAACACCATATATTTT.

The gene calls are TRBV11-2 and TRBJ2-6; possibly TRBD2 for D (6 bases). The germline V gene encodes CDR1 SGHAT and CDR2 FQNNGV. The CDR3 is made up of 17 amino acids. The ends were cut back, 4 bases at V and 0 bases at J, with 13 bases in the middle. CDR3 in DNA: TGTGCCAGCAGCTGGTTGGGGACTCTCTCTGGGGCCAACGTCCTGACTTTC. Its protein product is CASSWLGTLSGANVLTF. Full variable domain (rest looked up from reference TRBV11-2 and TRBJ2-6): EAGVAQSPRYKIIEKRQSVAFWCNPISGHATLYWYQQILGQGPKLLIQFQNNGVVDDSQLPKDRFSAERLKGVDSTLKIQPAKLEDSAVYLCASSWLGTLSGANVLTFGAGSRLTVL.

The chain is built from TRBV7-9 and TRBJ2-3, with a tentative D call TRBD2 (6 bases). The CDR3 covers 13 residues. Germline lookup yields CDR1 SEHNR and CDR2 FQNEAQ (reference sequence). V lost 8 bases and J 0 bases, leaving 9 bases between the germline ends. The CDR3 loop is CASRRESTDTQYF. In DNA form, the CDR3 reads TGTGCCAGCCGACGGGAGAGCACAGATACGCAGTATTTT.

This clone was found once. V usage is TRBV30 and J usage is TRBJ1-4; 9 bases align to TRBD1. Trimming cost V 5 bases and J 4 bases; bases outside gene matches: 2. This CDR3 spans 13 amino acids. Germline CDR1 GTSNPN, CDR2 SVGIG (reference sequence). CDR3 coding DNA: TGTGCCTGGGGGACAGGGAATAATGAAAAACTGTTTTTT. Protein: CAWGTGNNEKLFF.

This chain uses TRBV29-1 with TRBJ1-2, with a tentative D call TRBD1 (5 bases). V was cut by 6 bases and J by 7 bases, with 18 bases left in between. The CDR3 covers 13 residues. In germline, CDR1 is SQVTM, CDR2 ANQGSEA. DNA for the CDR3: TGCAGCGTCCGAGGGGAGGGGAACCTTGGCTACACCTTC. Amino acids: CSVRGEGNLGYTF. Full variable domain (remainder filled in from reference TRBV29-1 and TRBJ1-2): SAVISQKPSRDICQRGTSLTIQCQVDSQVTMMFWYRQQPGQSLTLIATANQGSEATYESGFVIDKFPISRPNLTFSTLTVSNMSPEDSSIYLCSVRGEGNLGYTFGSGTRLTVV.

This sequence joins TRBV30 and TRBJ1-2; D possibly corresponds to TRBD1 (5 bases). The CDR3 contains 13 residues. Trimming shortened V by 0 bases and J by 6 bases, and 11 bases separated the two germline ends. CDR1 and CDR2 from the germline V gene are GTSNPN and SVGIG (reference sequence). The CDR3, as DNA: TGTGCCTGGAGTGTCGCGGCAGGGAATGGCTACACCTTC. Encoded protein: CAWSVAAGNGYTF.

The V and J genes are TRBV11-3 and TRBJ2-7; a possible D gene is TRBD1 (7 bases). Germline-derived CDR1 and CDR2 are SGHNT and YENEEA. V was trimmed by 5 bases and J by 0 bases, leaving 11 bases between them. This CDR3 comprises 14 residues. Here the CDR3 reads CASSPQGGSYEQYF. CDR3 nucleotide sequence: TGTGCCAGCAGCCCCCAGGGGGGCTCCTACGAGCAGTACTTC.

V is TRBV5-6 and J is TRBJ2-5; the D gene is possibly TRBD2 (5 bases). The ends were cut back, 2 bases at V and 2 bases at J, with 7 bases in the middle. The CDR3 consists of 13 residues. Germline V lookup: CDR1 SGHDT, CDR2 YYEEEE. The CDR3 protein is CASSFRGQETQYF. The CDR3 DNA reads as TGTGCCAGCAGCTTTCGGGGACAAGAGACCCAGTACTTC. Full variable domain (rest looked up from reference TRBV5-6 and TRBJ2-5): DAGVTQSPTHLIKTRGQQVTLRCSPKSGHDTVSWYQQALGQGPQFIFQYYEEEERQRGNFPDRFSGHQFPNYSSELNVNALLLGDSALYLCASSFRGQETQYFGPGTRLLVL.

J is TRBJ1-2 and V is TRBV6-1; D not resolved. From germline, CDR1 is MNHNS and CDR2 SASEGT. V was pared by 0 bases and J by 7 bases, with 9 bases between. This CDR3 is 13 amino acids long. Written as DNA, the CDR3 is TGTGCCAGCAGTGAAGCCGGAGGGTTTGGCTACACCTTC. Translated: CASSEAGGFGYTF.

This sequence joins TRBV3-1 (or the pseudogene TRBV3-2) and TRBJ1-3; D is undetermined. V lost 3 bases and J 0 bases, leaving 6 bases between the germline ends. Germline V gene lookup returns CDR1 LGHDT and CDR2 YNNKEL (reference sequence). The CDR3 runs to 14 residues. The CDR3 bases are TGTGCCAGCAGCCACTTATCCTCTGGAAACACCATATATTTT. Residues: CASSHLSSGNTIYF.

This chain connects TRBV4-1 to TRBJ1-1; D uncertain. Germline-derived CDR1 and CDR2 are MGHRA and YSYEKL. The germline V and J ends were trimmed by 1 base and 4 bases, with 16 bases remaining between them. The CDR3 is made up of 16 amino acids. The chain's CDR3 is CASSQAIIRGATEAFF. CDR3 coding DNA: TGCGCCAGCAGCCAAGCCATTATCCGGGGAGCCACTGAAGCTTTCTTT.